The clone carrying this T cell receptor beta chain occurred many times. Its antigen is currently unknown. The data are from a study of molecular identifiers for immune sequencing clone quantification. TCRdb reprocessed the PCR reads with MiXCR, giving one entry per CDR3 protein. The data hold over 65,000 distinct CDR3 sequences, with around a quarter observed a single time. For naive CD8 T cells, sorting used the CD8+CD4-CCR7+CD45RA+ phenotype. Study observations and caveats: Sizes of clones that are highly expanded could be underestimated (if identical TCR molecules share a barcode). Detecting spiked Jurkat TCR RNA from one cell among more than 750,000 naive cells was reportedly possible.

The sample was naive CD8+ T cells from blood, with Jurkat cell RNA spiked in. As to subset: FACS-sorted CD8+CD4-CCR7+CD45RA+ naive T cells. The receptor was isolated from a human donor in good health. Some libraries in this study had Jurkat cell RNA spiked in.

The CDR3 here is CASTDRDTGELFF. CDR3 nucleotide sequence: TGTGCCAGCACAGACAGGGACACCGGGGAGCTGTTTTTT. V is TRBV5-4 and J is TRBJ2-2; 7 bases align to TRBD1. This CDR3 spans 13 amino acids. Per the germline V gene, CDR1 is SGHNT and CDR2 is YYREEE (reference sequence). After removal of 6 bases from V and 3 bases from J, the junction contained 2 bases not matched to a gene.